This entry describes one TCR beta chain. Its antigen remains unidentified. Per-base quality was not reported, and no clone a single base away is much larger than it. This specimen belongs to a study of blood T cell repertoires in COVID-19 (dated by TCRdb to 2020 to 2021). Regarding the complete study: The collaborator samples originated in the United States, Italy and Spain and spanned the acute and convalescent phases of COVID-19. The prospective study material was composed of cDNA or gDNA derived from T cells, B-cell-depleted T cells, or PBMCs. Where available, HLA class I and class II types were taken from metadata supplied by the sample provider and were not determined by assay-based typing. Subjects who had been exposed to COVID-19, were actively infected with it, or had recovered from it provided the deeply sampled blood TCRbeta repertoires that made up the dataset. The samples were drawn from the first 160 participants of the ongoing ImmuneRACE study and from roughly 1,300 subjects provided by 6 global collaborators. The repertoires were released in a freely available public database intended as a resource for research on the immune response to SARS-CoV-2. Nearly every sample came with metadata listing a de-identified subject ID, COVID-19 status, age in years and sex.

The CDR3 runs 15 residues from the cysteine to the phenylalanine. Only CDR3 DNA is held: 45 bases, read in frame from base 1. The germline V gene (reference sequence) sets CDR1 to MNHEY and CDR2 to SMNVEV. The V and J ends are trimmed by 4 bases and 0 bases, leaving 11 bases between them. Whole blood was collected in K2EDTA tubes by collaborating institutions according to the institutions' own protocols. Collaborator samples were shipped for TCRbeta analysis as frozen whole blood, isolated PBMCs, or DNA extracted from either sample type. TCRbeta CDR3 regions were amplified from genomic DNA by means of the immunoSEQ Assay, a bias-controlled multiplex PCR. Regarding the original processing steps: Nucleated cell counts per sample were estimated from amplification of reference gene primers within the assay. To quantify the absolute abundance of each unique TCRbeta CDR3 rearrangement, sequence reads were collapsed and filtered. For each sample, productive Simpson clonality was calculated by taking the square root of Simpson's diversity index across productive rearrangements. TCRdb took this table from immuneACCESS and kept in-frame rearrangements with V and J called. Such tables lack part of the clones; where checked against another copy, unresolved V genes explain under half of the gap, and the rest is unexplained. V, J and clone size are taken as reported in that table, and D and trimming were inferred from the DNA itself. Within this sample are 55,000 to 65,000 clones, with about 90% of them counted one time only. The ten largest clones capture around 6.9% of the sample.

What the study reported, not specific to this receptor: How much clinical and demographic metadata was included differed by source and by participant, and the metadata was provided uncurated.

The receptor was isolated from a man between 60 and 70 years old with active or convalescent COVID-19. Input material: peripheral blood. In this chain, TRBV27 is recombined with TRBJ2-3, with a tentative D gene TRBD1 over 5 matching bases. The CDR3 has the sequence CASSWAGSSTDTQYF. The nucleotides are TGTGCCAGCAGTTGGGCAGGGTCAAGCACAGATACGCAGTATTTT.